This T cell receptor beta chain was captured in a study of neurological immune-mediated disorders. One entry per CDR3 protein, called by TCRdb with MiXCR from the 5' RACE reads. This table has tens of thousands of distinct CDR3 sequences, about 9.3% appearing once. In germline, CDR1 is DFQATT, CDR2 SNEGSKA (reference sequence). CDR3 length: 13 residues. Trimming took 8 bases from V and 5 from J; bases not matched to a gene: 11. The V and J genes are TRBV20-1 and TRBJ1-2; TRBD1 matches 7 bases. Sequencing was done on a sample of PBMCs. This receptor was taken from a woman aged 25-40 years with HTLV-1-associated myelopathy (HAM/TSP). The CDR3 DNA reads TGCAGTTCAGGAGGGGGCGCTTGGTATGGCTACACCTTC. Protein: CSSGGGAWYGYTF.